This T cell receptor (beta chain) was retrieved from a study of beta chain features in type 1 diabetes. The whole isolated RNA underwent reverse transcription, so sequencing captured expressed TCRB transcripts. The table came from immunoSEQ multiplex PCR; TCRdb's copy has only in-frame clones and leaves some out. Here the sample spans about 900,000 clones, about a sixth being singletons. V trimming: 4 bases; J trimming: 7 bases; junction bases outside the gene matches: 6. Germline lookup yields CDR1 SGDLS and CDR2 YYNGEE. The CDR3 length is 13 residues. The receptor's source is a woman in her late teens or twenties in good health. Sequencing was done on a sample of naive CD4+ T cells from blood. This chain links TRBV9 with TRBJ2-7; 9 nucleotides align to TRBD2. The CDR3 spells CASSSTTSGEQYF. CDR3 DNA sequence: TGTGCCAGCAGCTCTACGACTAGCGGAGAGCAGTACTTC.